These 20 T cell receptor beta chains were sequenced from one sample in a study of glioma-infiltrating T cells after dendritic cell vaccination. Stated time point: after dendritic cell vaccination, including at tumor progression/relapse. Dendritic cells derived from monocytes and pulsed with autologous tumor lysate formed the vaccine. Sequencing used immunoSEQ multiplex PCR; TCRdb keeps in-frame clones, though not all of them. Of about 2,600 clones in the sample, about 82% were seen once. The sample in question was tumor tissue, obtained after dendritic cell vaccination. These receptors were obtained from a human donor with glioblastoma.

The rearrangement joins TRBV6-1 to TRBJ2-6, with D possibly being TRBD1 (6 bases). The length of the CDR3 is 15 residues. Germline assignment: CDR1 MNHNS and CDR2 SASEGT. Trimming removed 0 bases at V and 6 bases at J, with 9 bases between. DNA for the CDR3: TGTGCCAGCAGTGAAGCAAGGGGGTTGGCCAACGTCCTGACTTTC. This translates into CASSEARGLANVLTF.

The chain recombines TRBV27 with TRBJ1-1; no reliable D call. The CDR3 length is 13 residues. Germline V lookup: CDR1 MNHEY, CDR2 SMNVEV (reference sequence). V was pared by 7 bases and J by 0 bases, with 9 bases between. CDR3 region: CASISPMNTEAFF. DNA for the CDR3: TGTGCCAGCATCAGTCCCATGAACACTGAAGCTTTCTTT.

The rearrangement joins TRBV10-3 to TRBJ1-4, with 7 bases matching TRBD1. Trimming removed 2 bases from V and 4 bases from J; junction bases left unmatched: 4. This CDR3 spans 15 amino acids. Germline V gene lookup returns CDR1 ENHRY and CDR2 SYGVKD. The CDR3 spells CAISEPGTVNEKLFF. DNA for the CDR3: TGTGCCATCAGTGAGCCCGGGACAGTTAATGAAAAACTGTTTTTT.

The J gene is TRBJ2-7, the V gene TRBV4-2; tentatively, D is TRBD2 (5 bases). The germline V gene encodes CDR1 LGHNA and CDR2 YNFKEQ. Trimming stripped 0 bases from V and 2 bases from J, with 14 bases between. This CDR3 spans 16 amino acids. This chain's CDR3 is CASSQDSRGFAYEQYF. In DNA, the CDR3 is TGTGCCAGCAGCCAAGATTCCCGGGGATTCGCCTACGAGCAGTACTTC.

J is TRBJ2-5 and V is TRBV4-1, with 8 bases that match TRBD2. Unmatched junction bases numbered 13, after V lost 2 bases and J lost 5 bases. The germline CDR1 and CDR2 sequences are MGHRA and YSYEKL. The CDR3 sequence is 17 residues long. For the CDR3, the DNA is TGCGCCAGCAGCCAACAGGGGCCGGGGGGGTATTGGGAGACCCAGTACTTC. It codes for CASSQQGPGGYWETQYF.

CDR3 nucleotide sequence: TGTGCCAGCAGCTTGTACGGGGGACTCGAAGGCTACACCTTC. Translating gives CASSLYGGLEGYTF. The genes are TRBV5-8 and TRBJ1-2, with D possibly being TRBD1 (5 bases). CDR1 is SGHTS, CDR2 YDEGEE, per germline. V lost 1 base and J 8 bases, leaving 15 bases between the germline ends. This CDR3 contains 14 residues.

The chain joins TRBV7-8 to TRBJ1-5; 9 positions match TRBD1. CDR1 and CDR2 (germline): SGHVS, FQNEAQ. V lost 2 bases and J lost 4; bases outside the gene matches: 6. The CDR3 totals 16 residues. This CDR3 is CASSLSGTGTNQPQHF. The CDR3 nucleotides read TGTGCCAGCAGCTTATCCGGGACAGGGACAAATCAGCCCCAGCATTTT.

The chain joins TRBV19 to TRBJ2-5; 10 bases are shared with TRBD2. Germline CDR1 LNHDA, CDR2 SQIVND (reference sequence). CDR3 size: 19 residues. Unmatched junction bases numbered 17, after V lost 3 bases and J lost 4 bases. CDR3 DNA sequence: TGTGCCAGTAGTATGTCAGGGAGGGGGCTAGCGGGAGAACGAGAGACCCAGTACTTC. This codes for CASSMSGRGLAGERETQYF.

This clone was seen just once. This chain uses TRBV14 with TRBJ1-1; D remains ambiguous. The CDR3 is made up of 13 amino acids. V was trimmed by 4 bases and J by 1 base, leaving 7 bases between them. Germline V gene data show CDR1 as SGHDN and CDR2 as FVKESK. Here the CDR3 DNA reads TGTGCCAGCAGCCGCAACAGGAACACTGAAGCTTTCTTT. This gives the protein CASSRNRNTEAFF.

The CDR3 DNA follows: TGTGCCGTTCCCGCCCAAAGGGTGGGGGCAACTGAAGCTTTCTTT. Translated, it gives CAVPAQRVGATEAFF. The V gene is TRBV6-6, the J gene TRBJ1-1, with a possible D match to TRBD1 (6 bases). The CDR3 length is 15 residues. The germline V gene encodes CDR1 MNHNY and CDR2 SVGAGI (reference sequence). Deletions cut 11 bases from V and 5 bases from J, with 24 bases between.

This sequence joins TRBV5-5 and TRBJ1-1; D gene unclear. Germline V gene data show CDR1 as SGHKS and CDR2 as YYEKEE (reference sequence). Trimming stripped 1 base from V and 5 bases from J, with 15 bases between. This CDR3 has 15 residues. CDR3 sequence reads: CASSLQPGMGTEAFF. CDR3 nucleotides: TGTGCCAGCAGCTTGCAGCCGGGGATGGGGACTGAAGCTTTCTTT.

CDR3 nucleotides: TGTGCTAGTGGCCCCGGACTAGTTTTCGACAATGAGCAGTTCTTC. As protein: CASGPGLVFDNEQFF. This rearrangement joins TRBV12-5 to TRBJ2-1; 7 bases fit TRBD2. The length of the CDR3 is 15 residues. The germline CDR1 and CDR2 sequences are LGHNT and FRNRAP. The V and J ends lost 6 bases and 5 bases, in that order; junction bases with no gene match: 10.

The chain recombines TRBV5-1 with TRBJ2-5; TRBD1 matches at 7 bases. The V and J ends lost 4 bases and 4 bases, in that order; junction bases with no gene match: 4. Looked up from germline, CDR1 is SGHRS and CDR2 is YFSETQ. The CDR3 runs to 13 residues. In nucleotides, the CDR3 is TGCGCCAGCAGCCCGGCAGGGGGAGAGACCCAGTACTTC. Translation gives CASSPAGGETQYF.

The chain joins TRBV16 to TRBJ1-1, with a tentative D call TRBD1 (5 bases). The V end was cut by 1 base, the J end by 1 base, with 13 bases between. Germline V CDR1 and CDR2: KGHSY, FQNENV. The CDR3 has 16 amino acids. Here the CDR3 DNA reads TGTGCCAGCAGCCAATGGGCAGGAGGGGAGAACACTGAAGCTTTCTTT. Translating gives CASSQWAGGENTEAFF.

The rearrangement uses TRBV10-3 and TRBJ1-2; TRBD1 might be the D (5 bases). Deletions cut 3 bases from V and 0 bases from J, with 11 bases between. CDR3 length equals 15 residues. Germline CDR1 and CDR2: ENHRY and SYGVKD. CDR3 sequence: CAISDPGDPNYGYTF. DNA for the CDR3: TGTGCCATCAGTGACCCGGGGGACCCTAACTATGGCTACACCTTC.

The rearrangement joins TRBV11-3 to TRBJ1-1; 9 bases agree with TRBD1. Germline V gives CDR1 SGHNT, CDR2 YENEEA. Trimming took 2 bases from V and 1 from J; bases not matched to a gene: 5. This CDR3 contains 16 residues. The CDR3: CASSLRGQGTNTEAFF. CDR3 sequence (DNA): TGTGCCAGCAGCTTAAGGGGACAGGGTACGAACACTGAAGCTTTCTTT.

The rearrangement uses TRBV9 and TRBJ1-2; D is perhaps TRBD1 (5 bases). Trimming stripped 6 bases from V and 4 bases from J, with 19 bases between. The germline V gene has CDR1 SGDLS and CDR2 YYNGEE. CDR3 length: 15 amino acids. This CDR3 is CASTLMGGSPYGYTF. CDR3 DNA: TGTGCCAGCACCCTCATGGGGGGGTCCCCCTATGGCTACACCTTC.

The rearrangement uses TRBV7-9 and TRBJ2-1; 14 bases map to TRBD2. With 6 bases clipped from V and 6 bases from J, the junction kept 1 base outside the gene matches. The germline V gene has CDR1 SEHNR and CDR2 FQNEAQ (reference sequence). The CDR3 is 14 amino acids. The CDR3 DNA sequence: TGTGCCAGCAGGGGACTAGCGGGAGCCAATGAGCAGTTCTTC. Translating gives CASRGLAGANEQFF. Combining the CDR3 with reference TRBV7-9 and TRBJ2-1 gives the whole variable domain DTGVSQNPRHKITKRGQNVTFRCDPISEHNRLYWYRQTLGQGPEFLTYFQNEAQLEKSRLLSDRFSAERPKGSFSTLEIQRTEQGDSAMYLCASRGLAGANEQFFGPGTRLTVL.

The chain employs TRBV10-1 and TRBJ1-1, with D perhaps TRBD1 (6 bases). This CDR3 is built from 16 residues. The V gene's germline CDR1 is WNHNN and CDR2 SYGVQD (reference sequence). Trimming shortened V by 2 bases and J by 1 base, and 14 bases separated the two germline ends. The CDR3 loop is CASSEVTGFRNTEAFF. The CDR3 nucleotides are TGCGCCAGCAGTGAGGTCACAGGGTTTAGGAACACTGAAGCTTTCTTT.

The rearrangement joins TRBV19 to TRBJ1-4; no definite D call. Looked up from germline, CDR1 is LNHDA and CDR2 is SQIVND (reference sequence). Trimming stripped 3 bases from V and 0 bases from J, with 5 bases between. The CDR3 is made up of 14 amino acids. Written as DNA, the CDR3 is TGTGCCAGTAGTATCAGATCAACTAATGAAAAACTGTTTTTT. This sequence encodes CASSIRSTNEKLFF.